This TCR beta chain is drawn from a study of circulating tumor DNA in untreated peripheral T-cell lymphoma. Per the germline V gene, CDR1 is SGHNT and CDR2 is YENEEA. CDR3 length: 17 amino acids. V gave up 3 bases and J gave up 2 bases; unmatched junction bases: 9. This tumor tissue came from a pretreatment baseline collection. The method was immunoSEQ multiplex PCR; TCRdb's version includes in-frame clones alone and lacks a portion of them. This sample has around 6,100 clones; approximately 62% occur once, and the top ten carry roughly 52%. The receptor's source is a human donor with peripheral T-cell lymphoma. The sample consisted of tumor tissue. The chain employs TRBV11-3 and TRBJ1-4; 7 bases match TRBD1. The CDR3 loop reads CASSLQETGFTNEKLFF. The CDR3 bases are TGTGCCAGCAGCTTGCAGGAGACAGGGTTCACTAATGAAAAACTGTTTTTT.